These T cell receptor beta chains were read from a single sample in a study of early T cells in non-severe SARS-CoV-2 infection. Each CDR3 protein is one row after TCRdb ran MiXCR on the 5' RACE reads. The sample holds around 82,000 distinct CDR3 sequences, approximately 11% seen once. Source material: whole blood. The receptor set was obtained from an adult who was a healthcare worker with PCR-confirmed SARS-CoV-2 infection or an uninfected control (not recorded which). Both conserved end residues are part of each CDR3. D genes are given only for firm matches. Size values are once, few and many counts, or a class for expanded clones, and some rows have none.

V gene: TRBV28; clone size: NA; D gene: NA; CDR3 length: 11; J gene: TRBJ1-4; CDR3 protein: CASSVNEKLFF; CDR3 DNA: TGTGCCAGCAGTGTTAATGAAAAACTGTTTTTT
V gene: TRBV20-1; clone size: NA; D gene: NA; CDR3 length: 12; J gene: TRBJ2-5; CDR3 protein: CSAKLDQETQYF; CDR3 DNA: TGCAGTGCTAAGCTGGATCAAGAGACCCAGTACTTC
V gene: TRBV19; clone size: many; D gene: TRBD1; CDR3 length: 16; J gene: TRBJ2-7; CDR3 protein: CASNTGRTGSPYEQYF; CDR3 DNA: TGTGCCAGCAATACGGGACGGACAGGCTCTCCCTACGAGCAGTACTTC
V gene: TRBV18; clone size: few; D gene: NA; CDR3 length: 12; J gene: TRBJ1-2; CDR3 protein: CASSAANYGYTF; CDR3 DNA: TGTGCCAGCTCAGCCGCTAACTATGGCTACACCTTC
V gene: TRBV7-9; clone size: NA; D gene: NA; CDR3 length: 17; J gene: TRBJ1-1; CDR3 protein: CASSLSVAGAWAAEAFF; CDR3 DNA: TGTGCCAGCAGCCTAAGTGTGGCAGGGGCTTGGGCAGCCGAAGCTTTCTTT
V gene: TRBV3-1; clone size: NA; D gene: TRBD1; CDR3 length: 16; J gene: TRBJ1-2; CDR3 protein: CASSQGGQDSAYGYTF; CDR3 DNA: TGTGCCAGCAGCCAAGGGGGACAGGACTCCGCCTATGGCTACACCTTC
V gene: TRBV11-2; clone size: few; D gene: NA; CDR3 length: 16; J gene: TRBJ2-5; CDR3 protein: CASSFDGGGRGETQYF; CDR3 DNA: TGTGCCAGCAGCTTCGATGGCGGGGGCAGAGGGGAGACCCAGTACTTC
V gene: TRBV4-1; clone size: few; D gene: NA; CDR3 length: 16; J gene: TRBJ1-5; CDR3 protein: CASSQEGRGANQPQHF; CDR3 DNA: TGCGCCAGCAGCCAAGAGGGAAGGGGTGCCAATCAGCCCCAGCATTTT
V gene: TRBV3-1; clone size: few; D gene: NA; CDR3 length: 12; J gene: TRBJ2-1; CDR3 protein: CASSRLGDEQFF; CDR3 DNA: TGTGCCAGCAGCCGTCTGGGGGATGAGCAGTTCTTC
V gene: TRBV7-2; clone size: many; D gene: NA; CDR3 length: 14; J gene: TRBJ2-3; CDR3 protein: CASSPPRLVDTQYF; CDR3 DNA: TGTGCCAGCAGCCCCCCGCGGCTGGTAGATACGCAGTATTTT
V gene: TRBV7-2; clone size: many; D gene: TRBD2; CDR3 length: 15; J gene: TRBJ2-1; CDR3 protein: CASSPGGLAYNEQFF; CDR3 DNA: TGTGCCAGCAGCCCCGGGGGACTAGCATACAATGAGCAGTTCTTC